This TCR beta chain appears in the sequencing data of a study of blood T cell repertoires in COVID-19 (TCRdb year 2020). Concerning the study at large: The collaborator samples originated in the United States, Italy and Spain and spanned the acute and convalescent phases of COVID-19. The samples were drawn from two sources: the first 160 participants of the ongoing ImmuneRACE study, and fewer than 1,500 subjects contributed by 6 global collaborators. The material from the prospective study consisted of cDNA or gDNA derived from T cells, B-cell-depleted T cells, or PBMCs. The repertoires were released in a freely available public database meant as a resource for research on the immune response to SARS-CoV-2. HLA class I and class II types, where available, came from metadata supplied by the sample provider rather than from assay-based typing. The sample metadata nearly always contained a de-identified subject ID, COVID-19 status, age in years and sex. Subjects who had been exposed to COVID-19, were actively infected with it, or had recovered from it provided the deeply sampled blood TCRbeta repertoires that made up the dataset. General conclusions and limits of the study: The quantity of clinical and demographic metadata differed by source and by participant and was supplied without curation.

Whole blood was collected in K2EDTA tubes by collaborating institutions according to the institutions' own protocols. For TCRbeta analysis, collaborators shipped samples in one of three forms: frozen whole blood, isolated PBMCs, or DNA extracted from either of those sample types. The germline V gene provides CDR1 SGHVS and CDR2 FNYEAQ. Including cysteine and phenylalanine, the CDR3 has 18 amino acids. Of the read, only the CDR3 DNA is kept; its 54 bases are in frame from base 1. V is pruned by 5 bases and J by 0 bases, leaving 15 bases of the junction without a gene match. TCRbeta CDR3 regions were amplified from genomic DNA using the immunoSEQ Assay, a bias-controlled multiplex PCR. Per the authors' processing: Nucleated cell counts per sample were estimated from amplification of reference gene primers within the assay. To quantify the absolute abundance of each unique TCRbeta CDR3 rearrangement, sequence reads were collapsed and filtered. For each sample, productive Simpson clonality was calculated by taking the square root of Simpson's diversity index across productive rearrangements. TCRdb limited this immuneACCESS table to in-frame rearrangements with V and J called. A share of clones is missing; checked studies link under half to unresolved V genes, and the rest is unexplained. The D gene and trimming were derived from the DNA, and the V and J assignments and clone size from that table. Within this sample are about 60,000 clones, with around 73% of them counted one time only. Together, the top ten hold 10% to 15% of the sample.

Regarding this clone: The antigen this receptor binds is unknown. Base quality data are lacking; no much larger clone is found one base away.

This sequence originates from a man at least 80 years old with acute or convalescent COVID-19. The sample taken for sequencing was peripheral blood. The receptor chain draws on TRBV7-6 and TRBJ2-7; 8 bases in the junction line up with TRBD2. The CDR3 corresponds to CASSLHPQLAENSYEQYF. The sequenced DNA: TGTGCCAGCAGCCTCCATCCCCAACTAGCGGAGAACTCCTACGAGCAGTACTTC.